The 21 T cell receptor beta chains below all came from one sample that was sequenced in a study of T cell repertoires in cytomegalovirus infection. TCRdb reprocessed the reads with MiXCR, giving one entry per CDR3 protein. The sample holds approximately 340,000 distinct CDR3 sequences, 29% seen once. Their recognized antigens are unknown. Here the sequenced sample was cultured PBMCs, taken from culture after CMV antigen stimulation. These receptors originate from a human donor in good health (CMV status not recorded). Some clones in this sample may be carry-over from other donors' samples.

This clonotype has only a few counts. V is TRBV19 and J is TRBJ1-2; TRBD1 might be the D (6 bases). The CDR3 runs to 15 residues. Germline V CDR1 and CDR2: LNHDA, SQIVND (reference sequence). V was cut by 7 bases and J by 4 bases, with 19 bases left in between. The CDR3 is CASTFLTGNAYGYTF. CDR3 in DNA: TGTGCCAGTACATTTCTGACAGGAAATGCCTATGGCTACACCTTC.

V gene TRBV27 combines with J gene TRBJ1-1, with TRBD1 identical over 8 bases. Germline loops: CDR1 MNHEY, CDR2 SMNVEV (reference sequence). The CDR3 has 11 residues. Trimming cost V 11 bases and J 11 bases; bases outside gene matches: 10. The CDR3 DNA sequence: TGTGCCTCCCGGACAGGGCGGAGTGCTTTCTTT. It is translated as CASRTGRSAFF.

This clonotype has ten or more counts. The rearrangement uses TRBV7-2 and TRBJ2-2; maybe TRBD1 (6 bases). CDR1 is SGHTA, CDR2 FQGNSA, per germline. The CDR3 length is 14 residues. The V and J ends lost 7 bases and 4 bases respectively, with 13 bases between them. The DNA of the CDR3 is TGTGCCAGCAACCCTGCCAGGGGCACCGGGGAGCTGTTTTTT. It is translated as CASNPARGTGELFF.

This clonotype was seen a few times. The V call is TRBV7-2, the J call TRBJ2-5, with 11 bases matching TRBD2. After removal of 8 bases from V and 6 bases from J, the junction contained 8 bases not matched to a gene. The CDR3 sequence is 14 residues long. From germline, CDR1 is SGHTA and CDR2 FQGNSA. CDR3 in amino acids: CASGLAGGGKTQYF. DNA of the CDR3: TGTGCCAGCGGCCTAGCGGGGGGCGGGAAGACCCAGTACTTC.

This clonotype was seen at least ten times. The junction shows a germline mismatch at one end, possibly a read error. The genes are TRBV7-6 and TRBJ2-5, with D unresolved. Germline loops: CDR1 SGHVS, CDR2 FNYEAQ. The CDR3 totals 14 residues. As DNA, the CDR3 is TGTGCTAGCAGCCAGGACCCGATCGGGGAGACCCAGTACTTC. Translated: CASSQDPIGETQYF.

This clonotype has only a few counts. V gene TRBV7-9 combines with J gene TRBJ2-7; D is perhaps TRBD1 (5 bases). This CDR3 comprises 11 residues. Trimming took 5 bases from V and 6 from J, leaving 8 bases between them. Germline V gene sequence: CDR1 SEHNR, CDR2 FQNEAQ (reference sequence). The CDR3 DNA follows: TGTGCCAGCAGCCGGACAAGCGAGCAGTACTTC. Amino acid sequence: CASSRTSEQYF.

The gene calls are TRBV6-5 and TRBJ1-2; D remains unclear. This CDR3 contains 13 residues. The V end lost 2 bases, the J end lost 7 bases, and 11 bases lay between the germline ends. CDR1 MNHEY and CDR2 SVGAGI come from the germline V gene. The CDR3 protein is CASSYGEMSGYTF. The DNA for the CDR3 is TGTGCCAGCAGTTACGGGGAGATGAGTGGCTACACCTTC.

This chain connects TRBV19 to TRBJ1-2; 7 nucleotides agree with TRBD1. After removal of 4 bases from V and 4 bases from J, the junction contained 15 bases not matched to a gene. The V gene's germline CDR1 is LNHDA and CDR2 SQIVND (reference sequence). This CDR3 comprises 17 residues. In DNA, the CDR3 is TGTGCCAGTAGTACCGTACTTACAGGGGCCCCTGGCTATGGCTACACCTTC. It codes for CASSTVLTGAPGYGYTF.

Only a few counts were recorded for this clonotype. The CDR3 DNA is TGCAGCGTTGAAGACCATGCGGGGGGCTCCTACGAGCAGTACTTC. It encodes CSVEDHAGGSYEQYF. V usage is TRBV29-1 and J usage is TRBJ2-7; 8 bases map to TRBD2. The germline V gene encodes CDR1 SQVTM and CDR2 ANQGSEA. The J segment lost 0 bases and the V segment lost 0 bases, leaving 4 bases of the junction unmatched. This CDR3 is built from 15 residues.

The chain employs TRBV2 and TRBJ2-1, with D perhaps TRBD1 (5 bases). This CDR3 spans 13 amino acids. Trimming removed 9 bases at V and 5 bases at J, with 14 bases between. From germline, CDR1 is SNHLY and CDR2 FYNNEI. CDR3 in amino acids: CARKGIVDNEQFF. The CDR3 coding sequence is TGTGCCAGGAAGGGGATTGTGGACAATGAGCAGTTCTTC.

This clonotype has ten or more counts. CDR3 nucleotide sequence: TGTGCCAGCAGTAGTAGGGGCGGGACGTACGAGCAGTACTTC. Encoded protein: CASSSRGGTYEQYF. V usage is TRBV6-6 and J usage is TRBJ2-7; a weak D match, TRBD2 (6 bases). The germline V gene encodes CDR1 MNHNY and CDR2 SVGAGI (reference sequence). V lost 5 bases and J lost 4, with 15 bases in between. The CDR3 totals 14 residues.

V usage is TRBV6-5 and J usage is TRBJ2-6; the D gene is possibly TRBD2 (5 bases). This CDR3 comprises 16 residues. Trimming left V 0 bases short and J 2 bases short, with 8 bases between. Germline-derived CDR1 and CDR2 are MNHEY and SVGAGI. CDR3 sequence reads: CASSYSIGTGANVLTF. The CDR3, as DNA: TGTGCCAGCAGTTACTCGATCGGGACTGGGGCCAACGTCCTGACTTTC.

V usage is TRBV7-2 and J usage is TRBJ1-5; no clear D gene. The ends were cut back, 2 bases at V and 5 bases at J, with 13 bases in the middle. CDR3 length equals 15 residues. The germline CDR1 and CDR2 sequences are SGHTA and FQGNSA. The CDR3 DNA is TGTGCCAGCAGCTTAAGTTCCGGGGTAGATCAGCCCCAGCATTTT. This encodes CASSLSSGVDQPQHF.

The gene calls are TRBV7-9 and TRBJ2-7; TRBD1 matches at 7 bases. J was trimmed by 1 base and V by 7 bases; bases with no gene match: 7. Germline V lookup: CDR1 SEHNR, CDR2 FQNEAQ (reference sequence). The CDR3 is made up of 14 amino acids. CDR3 sequence (DNA): TGTGCCAGCAACCCGACAGGGACGTCCTACGAGCAGTACTTC. Its protein product is CASNPTGTSYEQYF. Filled out from reference TRBV7-9 and TRBJ2-7, the complete variable domain reads DTGVSQNPRHKITKRGQNVTFRCDPISEHNRLYWYRQTLGQGPEFLTYFQNEAQLEKSRLLSDRFSAERPKGSFSTLEIQRTEQGDSAMYLCASNPTGTSYEQYFGPGTRLTVT.

V gene TRBV20-1 combines with J gene TRBJ1-1; 11 nucleotides agree with TRBD1. Germline lookup yields CDR1 DFQATT and CDR2 SNEGSKA (reference sequence). The CDR3 spans 16 residues. V shed 2 bases and J 0 bases; nucleotides not matched to a gene: 5. The CDR3 reads CSARSGTGGMNTEAFF. For the CDR3, the DNA is TGCAGTGCTAGATCAGGGACAGGGGGGATGAACACTGAAGCTTTCTTT.

The chain couples TRBV7-9 to TRBJ1-1; a possible D gene is TRBD1 (5 bases). The CDR3 length is 12 residues. Germline V gives CDR1 SEHNR, CDR2 FQNEAQ (reference sequence). Trimming pared 8 bases from V and 2 bases from J, leaving 9 bases between. CDR3 sequence reads: CASGTPNTEAFF. The CDR3, as DNA: TGTGCCAGCGGGACGCCCAACACTGAAGCTTTCTTT.

This chain uses TRBV10-3 with TRBJ2-7; D tentatively reads TRBD1 or TRBD2 (5 bases each). CDR3 size: 15 residues. Trimming cost V 7 bases and J 5 bases, with 21 bases left between them. Germline CDR1 is ENHRY and CDR2 is SYGVKD. The CDR3 reads CAIKPGPRVGDEQYF. DNA of the CDR3: TGTGCCATCAAACCGGGACCGCGCGTGGGAGACGAGCAGTACTTC.

The CDR3 DNA is TGTGCCAGCAGGACGGGACAGGGGGTCTCTTCACCCCTCCACTTT. Its translation: CASRTGQGVSSPLHF. This chain links TRBV28 with TRBJ1-6; 11 nucleotides line up with TRBD1. Germline CDR1 MDHEN, CDR2 SYDVKM. The CDR3 loop spans 15 amino acids. V trimming: 6 bases; J trimming: 9 bases; junction bases outside the gene matches: 7.

This clonotype came up once. This sequence joins TRBV2 and TRBJ2-7; 7 positions match TRBD1. The CDR3 consists of 14 residues. CDR1 is SNHLY and CDR2 is FYNNEI in the germline V gene. The J segment lost 2 bases and the V segment lost 11 bases, leaving 12 bases of the junction unmatched. CDR3 sequence: CASARTGLTYEQYF. The CDR3 DNA reads TGTGCCTCAGCAAGGACAGGCCTAACCTACGAGCAGTACTTC.

This clonotype has a single count. V and J are TRBV5-1 and TRBJ1-2; 7 bases map to TRBD1. Germline loops: CDR1 SGHRS, CDR2 YFSETQ. V gave up 4 bases and J gave up 2 bases; unmatched junction bases: 8. This CDR3 comprises 15 residues. The CDR3 DNA reads TGCGCCAGCAGCGTCACCGGGACAGACAACTATGGCTACACCTTC. This translates into CASSVTGTDNYGYTF. Full variable domain (rest looked up from reference TRBV5-1 and TRBJ1-2): KAGVTQTPRYLIKTRGQQVTLSCSPISGHRSVSWYQQTPGQGLQFLFEYFSETQRNKGNFPGRFSGRQFSNSRSEMNVSTLELGDSALYLCASSVTGTDNYGYTFGSGTRLTVV.

The V and J genes are TRBV12-3 or TRBV12-4 and TRBJ2-6; the D call may be TRBD1 or TRBD2 (6 bases each). This CDR3 is built from 19 residues. The V end was cut by 2 bases, the J end by 0 bases, with 17 bases between. For the CDR3, the DNA is TGTGCCAGCAGTTTATCTTGGGGGGCCATAACCTCTGGGGCCAACGTCCTGACTTTC. Its translation is CASSLSWGAITSGANVLTF.